This T cell receptor beta chain came from a study of regulatory T cells in long-lasting Graves disease (dated by TCRdb to 2020 to 2023). Some background on the complete study: Persistent Graves' disease was defined as antithyroid drug treatment for over 5 years with persistently positive TSH receptor autoantibodies. This study used TCR sequencing and RNA sequencing of peripheral blood to compare persistent Graves' disease patients against newly diagnosed Graves' disease patients. The study was registered as a clinical trial and conducted in China. TCR sequencing covered around 13 persistent and roughly 20 newly diagnosed Graves' disease patients, approximately 33 samples in total. Persistent Graves' disease patients in the clinical cohort had taken antithyroid drugs for around 11 years on average. The paper as a whole reports these results and caveats: Persistent disease showed preferential use of TRBV28, TRBJ1-2 and TRBJ2-5, whereas newly diagnosed disease favored TRBV20-1 and TRBJ2-1. More public clonotypes were shared among persistent patients (under 3,000) than among newly diagnosed patients (more than 950). The authors noted that the small sample size was a limitation that may lower accuracy. Lower TCR Shannon entropy and fewer highly expanded clones were observed in persistent Graves' disease patients than in newly diagnosed patients, which suggested clonal expansion. Peripheral blood alone was examined, since thyroid tissue, which constituted the primary lesion, could not be accessed. Sequencing and analysis were restricted to the TCR beta chain.

This clonotype was seen a few times. The antigen it binds to is not known. No quality values exist for individual bases; no much larger clone is one base distant. The library was prepared using multiplex PCR. The reads were generated on an Illumina HiSeq 4000. To build TCR beta libraries, CDR3 regions were amplified by Arm-PCR using iRepertoire HTBI primers. PCR products were gel purified before sequencing. Processing in the source paper ran as follows. A total of some 60 TRBV and 14 TRBJ segments were identified across samples and were used for gene usage analysis of CDR3 amino acid clonotypes. Filtered high-quality paired reads were merged into contigs using COPE and FqMerger. Contigs were aligned with BLAST to IMGT TRBV, TRBD and TRBJ reference genes, and CDR3 was defined per IMGT. Any clonotype with a frequency above 0.1% was counted as a highly expanded clone. Shannon entropy was used to measure repertoire diversity, and the Gini coefficient was used to measure V-J evenness. A clonotype found in more than one individual was treated as public. Starting from the raw public reads, TCRdb applied fastp trimming at Q25, assembled clones with MiXCR and retained in-frame beta chains. Merged by CDR3 protein, the rows form single entries marked with the most common genes and DNA. TCRdb assigned the V and J calls; the authors' analysis was not used. This sample comprises a few hundred thousand distinct CDR3 sequences, 20% to 25% of them detected only once. Together, the top ten hold roughly 30% of the sample.

Cut back by 6 bases and 4 bases, the V and J ends lie 13 bases apart. The CDR1 and CDR2 encoded by the germline V gene are MNHNS and SASEGT. Measured from the cysteine to the phenylalanine, the CDR3 is 15 residues long. Only the CDR3 part of the read is kept: 45 bases, read in frame from the first base. This specimen's time point label, per the study, means: persistent/refractory GD, antithyroid drugs over 5 years with positive TRAb. For both TCR sequencing and RNA sequencing, RNA was extracted from PBMCs using TRIzol. The diagnosis of Graves' disease followed American Thyroid Association guidelines. Recruitment of patients was carried out at an endocrinology department in Xi'an, China. Each patient gave approximately 10 milliliters of peripheral blood, collected in an EDTA anticoagulant tube. Ficoll Paque Plus density gradient separation was used to isolate PBMCs, and no further T cell sorting was done. An Agilent 2100 Bioanalyzer and agarose gel were used to check RNA quality, and a NanoDrop 2000 was used to measure RNA concentration.

This sample comprised peripheral blood mononuclear cells (PBMCs), obtained when the disease was refractory, from a patient treated with antithyroid drugs. The chain is made from TRBV6-1 and TRBJ2-6; the D gene assignment is ambiguous. The sequence derives from a female donor with Graves disease. Here is the DNA: TGTGCCAGCAGCCCGGGCTCTCTCGGGGCCAACGTCCTGACTTTC. This translates into CASSPGSLGANVLTF.